These 31 T cell receptor beta chains came from one sample sequenced in a study of neurological immune-mediated disorders. Sample time point: longitudinal time-point 3. Using its own MiXCR run on the 5' RACE reads, TCRdb lists one record per CDR3 protein. The table includes about 53,000 distinct CDR3 sequences, 7% to 9% detected once. Source material: PBMCs. The receptor source for this set is a middle-aged woman in good health.

This clonotype was picked up many times. CDR3 loop: CASGVASTGEQETQYF. CDR3 coding DNA: TGTGCTAGTGGCGTTGCGTCGACAGGGGAGCAAGAGACCCAGTACTTC. The chain joins TRBV12-5 to TRBJ2-5; the match to TRBD1 covers 8 bases. After removal of 6 bases from V and 2 bases from J, the junction contained 11 bases not matched to a gene. CDR3 length: 16 amino acids. Germline lookup yields CDR1 LGHNT and CDR2 FRNRAP.

This clonotype occurred many times. The chain carries TRBV12-3 or TRBV12-4 and TRBJ2-6; no clear D gene. The ends were cut back, 5 bases at V and 2 bases at J, with 7 bases in the middle. The CDR3 sequence is 14 residues long. CDR3 bases: TGTGCCAGCAGTGCATGGGCTGGGGCCAACGTCCTGACTTTC. The encoded protein is CASSAWAGANVLTF.

At least ten counts were recorded for this clonotype. The chain links TRBV7-8 to TRBJ2-1; D is unclear. The CDR3 extends over 15 amino acids. Germline loops: CDR1 SGHVS, CDR2 FQNEAQ. Trimming shortened V by 1 base and J by 4 bases, and 11 bases separated the two germline ends. The CDR3 DNA reads as TGTGCCAGCAGCTTAGACCTCCTCCCATACAATGAGCAGTTCTTC. Encoded protein: CASSLDLLPYNEQFF.

This clonotype was detected ten times or more. V and J are TRBV14 and TRBJ2-3, with 10 positions matching TRBD2. CDR1 is SGHDN, CDR2 FVKESK, per germline. This CDR3 has 15 residues. Unmatched junction bases numbered 4, after V lost 1 base and J lost 6 bases. CDR3 nucleotides: TGTGCCAGCAGCCAAGCACTAGCGGGGTTCGATACGCAGTATTTT. Protein sequence: CASSQALAGFDTQYF.

This clonotype occurred many times. The CDR3 loop is CASSLPRGQLKETQYF. CDR3 DNA sequence: TGCGCCAGCAGCCTCCCGCGGGGACAGTTAAAAGAGACCCAGTACTTC. The gene calls are TRBV5-1 and TRBJ2-5, with D possibly TRBD1 on 7 matching bases. The CDR3 sequence is 16 residues long. Germline CDR1 and CDR2: SGHRS and YFSETQ. V lost 4 bases, J lost 3 bases, and 19 bases lay in between.

This clonotype was seen many times. This chain connects TRBV4-3 to TRBJ2-6, with a weak D call TRBD1 (5 bases). The CDR3 consists of 16 residues. Trimming took 0 bases from V and 1 from J, leaving 7 bases between them. CDR1 and CDR2 (germline): LGHNA, YSLEER. The chain's CDR3 is CASSQEAGSGANVLTF. The CDR3 DNA follows: TGCGCCAGCAGCCAAGAAGCAGGGTCTGGGGCCAACGTCCTGACTTTC.

This clonotype occurred a few times. V gene TRBV20-1 combines with J gene TRBJ1-2, with 7 positions matching TRBD1. V lost 4 bases, J lost 2 bases, and 4 bases stayed unmatched. Germline CDR1 is DFQATT and CDR2 is SNEGSKA (reference sequence). The CDR3 consists of 13 residues. Here the CDR3 reads CSAIDRVNYGYTF. In DNA, the CDR3 is TGCAGTGCTATCGACAGGGTGAACTATGGCTACACCTTC.

By sample fraction, this clonotype is medium-sized. The chain uses TRBV7-9 and TRBJ2-1; no definite D call. The CDR3 covers 12 residues. Trimming pared 1 base from V and 8 bases from J, leaving 6 bases between. The germline V gene encodes CDR1 SEHNR and CDR2 FQNEAQ (reference sequence). The CDR3 coding sequence is TGTGCCAGCAGCTTAGTGCCGGATGAGCAGTTCTTC. Translation gives CASSLVPDEQFF.

At least ten counts were recorded for this clonotype. The V gene is TRBV20-1, the J gene TRBJ2-3; D is tentatively TRBD1 or TRBD2 (6 bases each). Germline CDR1 is DFQATT and CDR2 is SNEGSKA (reference sequence). V gave up 4 bases and J gave up 1 base, with 15 bases separating them. There are 15 residues in the CDR3. This CDR3 is CSATNRAGRTDTQYF. Written as DNA, the CDR3 is TGCAGTGCTACGAACAGGGCGGGGCGCACAGATACGCAGTATTTT.

This clonotype was recorded many times. The chain recombines TRBV6-5 with TRBJ1-1; a weak D match, TRBD1 (6 bases). This CDR3 contains 14 residues. The germline V and J ends were trimmed by 10 bases and 3 bases, with 18 bases remaining between them. CDR1 is MNHEY and CDR2 is SVGAGI in the germline V gene. The CDR3 DNA reads TGTGCCACGTCAAGGGGGGTTGGGGACACTGAAGCTTTCTTT. It codes for CATSRGVGDTEAFF.

This clonotype was observed at least ten times. V and J are TRBV5-1 and TRBJ1-1; D not certain. The V end lost 3 bases, the J end lost 5 bases, and 11 bases lay between the germline ends. The CDR3 is 13 amino acids. Germline V gives CDR1 SGHRS, CDR2 YFSETQ. The CDR3 nucleotides read TGCGCCAGCAGCTCGAGCTTCCAAACTGAAGCTTTCTTT. Protein sequence: CASSSSFQTEAFF.

This clonotype was counted at least ten times. The chain is built from TRBV9 and TRBJ2-2; TRBD2 aligns across 8 bases. The germline CDR1 and CDR2 sequences are SGDLS and YYNGEE. This CDR3 region has 16 residues. V trimming: 1 base; J trimming: 6 bases; junction bases outside the gene matches: 8. The CDR3 region is CASSVSSGSWAGELFF. CDR3 DNA sequence: TGTGCCAGCAGCGTATCCAGCGGGAGTTGGGCCGGGGAGCTGTTTTTT.

This clonotype was recorded many times. The CDR3 loop is CASSSTGPGANVLTF. CDR3 sequence (DNA): TGCGCCAGCAGCTCCACAGGGCCCGGGGCCAACGTCCTGACTTTC. This chain links TRBV5-1 with TRBJ2-6; D is perhaps TRBD1 (6 bases). Trimming removed 3 bases from V and 4 bases from J, with 11 bases in between. This CDR3 has 15 amino acids. Germline values: CDR1 SGHRS, CDR2 YFSETQ.

In its sample, this clonotype was seen many times. The chain joins TRBV20-1 to TRBJ2-2; 7 nucleotides align to TRBD2. V was clipped by 6 bases and J by 2 bases; unmatched bases: 3. The CDR3 sequence is 13 residues long. Germline V gives CDR1 DFQATT, CDR2 SNEGSKA (reference sequence). The CDR3: CSAGGRNTGELFF. CDR3 bases: TGCAGTGCCGGCGGGAGAAACACCGGGGAGCTGTTTTTT.

In this sample, this clonotype turned up many times. The chain couples TRBV5-1 to TRBJ2-2, with D perhaps matching TRBD1 (6 bases). Per germline, CDR1 SGHRS and CDR2 YFSETQ. V gave up 1 base and J gave up 7 bases, with 20 bases separating them. CDR3 size: 17 residues. CDR3 in DNA: TGCGCCAGCAGCTTGCTACCTACAGGGCAGCAGAACGGGGAGCTGTTTTTT. This translates into CASSLLPTGQQNGELFF.

This clonotype was counted ten times or more. V is TRBV18 and J is TRBJ2-2, with D unresolved. The germline CDR1 and CDR2 sequences are KGHSH and LQKENI. The CDR3 loop spans 13 amino acids. Trimming removed 3 bases at V and 3 bases at J, with 5 bases between. The CDR3 DNA follows: TGTGCCAGCTCACCTATATACACCGGGGAGCTGTTTTTT. Protein: CASSPIYTGELFF.

In this sample, this clonotype turned up many times. V usage is TRBV9 and J usage is TRBJ2-3; 7 positions agree with TRBD1. The CDR3 has 15 amino acids. V lost 4 bases to trimming and J lost 2 bases; unmatched junction nucleotides: 7. Looked up from germline, CDR1 is SGDLS and CDR2 is YYNGEE. CDR3 nucleotide sequence: TGTGCCAGCAGCACACGGACAGGATACACAGATACGCAGTATTTT. Translating it yields CASSTRTGYTDTQYF.

As regards this clonotype: With a much larger clone just one base away, this may be a read error. The V call is TRBV2, the J call TRBJ2-3; unclear D gene. Germline V gives CDR1 SNHLY, CDR2 FYNNEI. This CDR3 has 15 amino acids. The CDR3 DNA follows: TGTGCCAGCAGTGAATCAGCTGGAACCACAGATACGCAGTGTTTT. This translates into CASSESAGTTDTQCF.

This clonotype was seen a handful of times. The V gene is TRBV27, the J gene TRBJ1-6, with D possibly matching TRBD1 (5 bases). In germline, CDR1 is MNHEY, CDR2 SMNVEV (reference sequence). The CDR3 has 19 amino acids. V shed 2 bases and J shed 1 base, with 18 bases lying between them. CDR3 nucleotide sequence: TGTGCCAGCAGTTTAACGTGGGGGAGTGGCATGTCCTATAATTCACCCCTCCACTTT. This encodes CASSLTWGSGMSYNSPLHF.

This clonotype was counted many times. The V and J genes are TRBV20-1 and TRBJ1-2, with D hard to call. The CDR3 length is 12 residues. Germline loops: CDR1 DFQATT, CDR2 SNEGSKA (reference sequence). Trimming left V 3 bases short and J 0 bases short, with 5 bases between. The CDR3 DNA sequence: TGCAGTGCTAGGGTCCCTAACTATGGCTACACCTTC. Its translation is CSARVPNYGYTF.

The DNA of the CDR3 is TGCGCCAGCAGATCGCAGGGGAATGAAAAACTGTTTTTT. Translating it yields CASRSQGNEKLFF. The chain employs TRBV4-1 and TRBJ1-4, with D possibly TRBD1 on 6 matching bases. The ends were cut back, 6 bases at V and 5 bases at J, with 10 bases in the middle. The CDR3 length is 13 residues. Germline CDR1 is MGHRA and CDR2 is YSYEKL.

This clonotype was counted ten times or more. This sequence joins TRBV5-1 and TRBJ1-1, with 12 bases fitting TRBD1. The CDR3 covers 17 residues. The V segment lost 0 bases and the J segment 3 bases; nucleotides outside the gene matches: 6. Germline CDR1 SGHRS, CDR2 YFSETQ. The CDR3 DNA sequence: TGCGCCAGCAGCTTGGGGGACAGGGGGCCGGGATACACTGAAGCTTTCTTT. It encodes CASSLGDRGPGYTEAFF.

This sequence joins TRBV20-1 and TRBJ2-3; 10 positions agree with TRBD2. Germline V CDR1 and CDR2: DFQATT, SNEGSKA (reference sequence). V trimming: 5 bases; J trimming: 3 bases; junction bases outside the gene matches: 2. The CDR3 spans 13 residues. The CDR3, as DNA: TGCAGTGCTGTACTAGCGGGGACAGATACGCAGTATTTT. The encoded protein is CSAVLAGTDTQYF.

This clonotype has a count of ten or more. The chain carries TRBV4-1 and TRBJ1-4; D unclear. The length of the CDR3 is 13 residues. The V end lost 4 bases, the J end lost 12 bases, and 15 bases lay between the germline ends. CDR1 and CDR2 from the germline V gene are MGHRA and YSYEKL. The CDR3 coding sequence is TGCGCCAGCAGCCCGGACTGGGCCGGGGAACTGTTTTTT. This encodes CASSPDWAGELFF.

This clonotype was recorded many times. The chain carries TRBV5-1 and TRBJ2-1; D is undetermined. This CDR3 spans 15 amino acids. V lost 0 bases and J lost 5, with 12 bases in between. The germline V gene has CDR1 SGHRS and CDR2 YFSETQ. The CDR3 DNA reads TGCGCCAGCAGCTTGGCCCCAAGCGCGGACAATGAGCAGTTCTTC. The encoded protein is CASSLAPSADNEQFF.

In this sample, this clonotype turned up many times. CDR3 bases: TGTGCCAGCAAGGACAGGGAAGACTATGGCTACACCTTC. Translation gives CASKDREDYGYTF. V gene TRBV12-3 or TRBV12-4 combines with J gene TRBJ1-2; 8 nucleotides align to TRBD1. The V and J ends lost 7 bases and 3 bases, in that order; junction bases with no gene match: 4. This CDR3 is 13 amino acids long.

The J gene is TRBJ1-5, the V gene TRBV6-1; D not certain. Germline CDR1 and CDR2: MNHNS and SASEGT. There are 14 residues in the CDR3. V was pared by 5 bases and J by 7 bases, with 15 bases between. The DNA of the CDR3 is TGTGCCAGCAGTCTTCAATCGTTAGCCCAGCCCCAGCATTTT. Amino acid sequence: CASSLQSLAQPQHF.

This clonotype was picked up many times. The V gene is TRBV29-1, the J gene TRBJ1-2; TRBD1 might be the D (6 bases). CDR3 size: 13 residues. The germline V gene has CDR1 SQVTM and CDR2 ANQGSEA. V was cut by 7 bases and J by 8 bases, with 20 bases left in between. The CDR3 spells CSALTSGQSGYTF. The CDR3 DNA follows: TGCAGCGCCCTCACTTCCGGACAGTCAGGCTACACCTTC.

This clonotype appeared many times. The rearrangement links TRBV5-1 to TRBJ2-7; D not certain. CDR1 and CDR2 from the germline V gene are SGHRS and YFSETQ. The CDR3 totals 16 residues. V gave up 0 bases and J gave up 0 bases, with 13 bases separating them. The CDR3 DNA reads TGCGCCAGCAGCTTGGATGTCGGCGGAAGCTCCTACGAGCAGTACTTC. As protein: CASSLDVGGSSYEQYF.

This clonotype has ten or more counts. The rearrangement links TRBV5-1 to TRBJ1-1; 7 nucleotides match TRBD1. J was trimmed by 5 bases and V by 4 bases; bases with no gene match: 8. The CDR3 totals 14 residues. Germline V CDR1 and CDR2: SGHRS, YFSETQ. CDR3 in amino acids: CASSLQGGSTEAFF. The CDR3 bases are TGCGCCAGCAGCCTGCAGGGGGGCAGTACTGAAGCTTTCTTT.

This clonotype was recorded many times. The gene calls are TRBV20-1 and TRBJ2-3; 9 nucleotides match TRBD2. Germline CDR1 DFQATT, CDR2 SNEGSKA (reference sequence). The J segment lost 1 base and the V segment lost 3 bases, leaving 5 bases of the junction unmatched. CDR3 size: 15 residues. The CDR3 here is CSASSLAGRTDTQYF. The CDR3 nucleotides are TGCAGTGCTAGTTCCCTAGCGGGGCGCACAGATACGCAGTATTTT.